This T cell receptor (beta chain) was recorded in a study of blood T cell repertoires in COVID-19. Study-level background: COVID-19 samples from acute and convalescent phases originated in the United States, Italy and Spain.

In the source study's methods: From reference gene primer amplification, estimates of nucleated cell counts were derived. Generated by immunoSEQ multiplex PCR, the TCRdb table keeps only in-frame clones and is missing some. For V, J and clone size, that table is used; D and trimming come from the DNA. There are fewer than 250,000 clones in the sample; more than 70% occur only once, and roughly 6.2% lies in the top ten. Material: peripheral blood. This clonotype was sampled from a woman between 40 and 50 years old who had recovered from COVID-19.

This CDR3 reads CASSLVPGLGQEAYEQYF. Here the CDR3 DNA reads TGCGCCAGCAGCTTGGTACCTGGCTTGGGACAGGAGGCCTACGAGCAGTACTTC. The gene calls are TRBV5-1 and TRBJ2-7; 8 bases are shared with TRBD1. Trimming cost V 0 bases and J 2 bases; bases outside gene matches: 13. Germline V gene sequence: CDR1 SGHRS, CDR2 YFSETQ. This CDR3 is built from 18 residues.